Detailed here is one TCR beta chain. V lost 3 bases and J lost 3; bases outside the gene matches: 4. CDR3 length equals 14 residues. Germline lookup yields CDR1 KGHSH and CDR2 LQKENI. Some clones are missing from TCRdb's copy, which holds only in-frame ones; the method was immunoSEQ multiplex PCR. This sample carries a few hundred thousand clones, over 70% of them seen once, and the ten largest clones take roughly a tenth. The sample originates from a study of blood T cell repertoires in COVID-19. Study details: COVID-19 samples from acute and convalescent phases originated in the United States, Italy and Spain. T cells, B-cell-depleted T cells, or PBMCs provided the cDNA or gDNA that served as material.

This sequence originates from a woman aged 70-85 years with COVID-19, enrolled during active disease. The rearrangement joins TRBV18 to TRBJ2-5; 7 nucleotides match TRBD1. The specimen sequenced was peripheral blood. The CDR3 DNA follows: TGTGCCAGCTCACCGTCCGGGACAGAAGAGACCCAGTACTTC. It is translated as CASSPSGTEETQYF. Complete variable domain (other parts from reference TRBV18 and TRBJ2-5): NAGVMQNPRHLVRRRGQEARLRCSPMKGHSHVYWYRQLPEEGLKFMVYLQKENIIDESGMPKERFSAEFPKEGPSILRIQQVVRGDSAAYFCASSPSGTEETQYFGPGTRLLVL.